This T cell receptor (beta chain) comes out of a study of T cell responses to AZD1222 COVID-19 vaccine (dated by TCRdb to about 2021). Turning to the overall study: AZD1222 recipients whose second dose came at about 4 weeks and those whose second dose came at about 12 weeks were combined into one group, since spike-specific TCR depth and breadth did not differ between the two schedules. A total of 230 to 250 trial participants underwent TCR sequencing, of whom roughly 210 received two doses of AZD1222 and some 26 received two doses of the MenACWY control vaccine. Enrollment into the trials was organized by age into subgroups of 18-55, 56-69 and 70-plus years, and those subgroups contained roughly 160, 29 and 62 TCR-sequenced participants, respectively. The study at large found these results: CD4 TCRs associated with the vaccine covered the entire spike protein, and the dominant responses were in regions 160-218 and 743-854. After two AZD1222 doses, spike-specific TCR breadth and depth were significantly higher than at day 0 and than in MenACWY recipients. Conclusions about previously exposed vaccinees are limited because only a handful of AZD1222 recipients were SARS-CoV-2 seropositive at baseline. In the small 56-69-year group, the increase in depth fell short of significance, most likely because of low power. Reportedly, almost half of the unique spike-specific TCRs recognized epitopes lying outside the regions that are mutated in the B.1.351 and B.1.1.7 variants. Most participants were white British and females outnumbered males, and the authors suggested that clonal diversity may have been underestimated. Because no day 14 peak-response samples were available, repertoires were characterized only after the peak T cell response.

V lost 5 bases and J lost 1 base; the stretch between them is 12 bases long. CDR1 and CDR2, looked up from the germline V gene (reference sequence), are LNHDA and SQIVND. The CDR3 numbers 15 residues from cysteine through phenylalanine. The kept DNA is CDR3 alone, 45 bases in frame from the first base. The CDR3 regions of human TCRbeta chains were analyzed by immunosequencing. The authors processed their data as follows. Repertoire TCRs were checked for matches against a reference library of SARS-CoV-2-specific TCRs that had been generated using the MIRA antigen-specificity platform. Breadth was defined as the fraction of unique TCRs that were SARS-CoV-2-associated, and depth was defined as the fraction of total T cells that were SARS-CoV-2-associated. Each spike-specific TCR was assigned to its reactive spike region and to a CD4 or CD8 class using the MIRA data. Log10-transformed breadth and depth values were compared by one-way ANOVA with Sidak's multiple comparisons tests. The table comes from immuneACCESS by way of TCRdb, which keeps in-frame sequences with V and J called. Part of the clones is missing from these tables; in studies checked, under half for an unresolved V gene and the rest for unknown reasons. The V and J calls and the clone size are those of that table, but D and trimming were determined from the DNA. The sample includes some 180,000 clones, with roughly 89% observed a single time. The ten most abundant clones make up 1.5% to 2% of the sample.

Worth noting for this clone: The antigen it recognizes is unknown. No much larger clone is present one base from it, and per-base qualities are unavailable.

Explained via the paper, the time point label denotes: baseline before first vaccination. Samples from vaccinated people were obtained from the UK trials COV001 and COV002, which included a single-blind randomized controlled phase 2/3 trial of AZD1222 (ChAdOx1 nCoV-19) in healthy adults. For TCRbeta chain sequencing, PBMC samples from trial participants were taken at day 0 and at day 28 after the second dose. The chain links TRBV19 with TRBJ2-1, with the D gene not confidently named. The sequence was collected from an adult in good health. The source was peripheral blood, collected on day 0 of AZD1222 vaccination. The DNA sequence follows: TGTGCCAGTAGTTCTTGGCTAAAGTCCTACAATGAGCAGTTCTTC. Translated, it gives CASSSWLKSYNEQFF.